Each of the 12 T cell receptor beta chains below was sequenced from the same sample in a study of cytomegalovirus exposure and HLA in healthy donors. With 60 Vbeta and 13 Jbeta primers, the PCR was carried out. Method: immunoSEQ multiplex PCR; TCRdb's copy keeps in-frame clones and lacks some. Of about 140,000 clones in the sample, almost 80% were seen once. Material for sequencing was PBMCs. These receptor sequences come from a man aged 18-30 years in good health and CMV-seronegative.

The chain combines TRBV7-8 with TRBJ1-5, with D possibly being TRBD1 (5 bases). There are 15 residues in the CDR3. With 4 bases removed from V and 3 bases from J, the gap between germline ends came to 13 bases. Looked up from germline, CDR1 is SGHVS and CDR2 is FQNEAQ. The DNA of the CDR3 is TGTGCCAGCAGCTCCAACCCAGGGCCCAATCAGCCCCAGCATTTT. It translates to CASSSNPGPNQPQHF.

This clone was seen just once. V gene TRBV5-1 combines with J gene TRBJ2-7; perhaps TRBD1 as D (6 bases). The V gene's germline CDR1 is SGHRS and CDR2 YFSETQ. The ends were cut back, 0 bases at V and 6 bases at J, with 13 bases in the middle. This CDR3 comprises 14 residues. CDR3 DNA sequence: TGCGCCAGCAGCTTGGGAACAGGGTCTGGCGAGCAGTACTTC. Protein product: CASSLGTGSGEQYF.

V and J are TRBV7-9 and TRBJ1-1, with D hard to call. Germline V lookup: CDR1 SEHNR, CDR2 FQNEAQ (reference sequence). The CDR3 covers 12 residues. With 5 bases removed from V and 6 bases from J, the gap between germline ends came to 10 bases. CDR3 in amino acids: CASSRSGAEAFF. In nucleotides, the CDR3 is TGTGCCAGCAGCCGGAGCGGGGCTGAAGCTTTCTTT.

The rearrangement links TRBV29-1 to TRBJ1-2; 12 nucleotides align to TRBD1. The V and J ends lost 5 bases and 8 bases, in that order; junction bases with no gene match: 3. Germline CDR1 SQVTM, CDR2 ANQGSEA. CDR3 length: 12 residues. The CDR3 protein is CSVSGTGGGYTF. DNA of the CDR3: TGCAGCGTTAGCGGGACAGGGGGCGGCTACACCTTC.

The chain combines TRBV15 with TRBJ2-2; D uncertain. The CDR3 is 15 residues long. In germline, CDR1 is LNHNV, CDR2 YYDKDF (reference sequence). V gave up 0 bases and J gave up 1 base, with 6 bases separating them. CDR3 region: CATSREGGNTGELFF. CDR3 coding DNA: TGTGCCACCAGCAGAGAAGGCGGGAACACCGGGGAGCTGTTTTTT.

The chain has TRBV29-1 and TRBJ2-3; possible D gene TRBD1, 6 bases. V lost 7 bases and J lost 6, with 11 bases in between. The CDR3 is 11 amino acids. Per the germline V gene, CDR1 is SQVTM and CDR2 is ANQGSEA. The CDR3 sequence is CSGGGLDTQYF. CDR3 coding DNA: TGCAGCGGTGGGGGCCTGGATACGCAGTATTTT.

The genes are TRBV9 and TRBJ2-6; TRBD1 agrees at 8 bases. The CDR3 runs to 16 residues. V dropped 1 base and J dropped 3; count of bases not matched to a gene: 3. Germline V gives CDR1 SGDLS, CDR2 YYNGEE. CDR3 in amino acids: CASSVTRGLGANVLTF. CDR3 sequence (DNA): TGTGCCAGCAGCGTAACCAGGGGGCTTGGGGCCAACGTCCTGACTTTC.

This clone was seen only once. This chain joins TRBV18 and TRBJ2-7; possibly TRBD2 for D (6 bases). This CDR3 is built from 15 residues. V lost 2 bases and J lost 0, with 11 bases in between. Germline loops: CDR1 KGHSH, CDR2 LQKENI. DNA for the CDR3: TGTGCCAGCTCACCAGGGGACTGGCCCTCCTACGAGCAGTACTTC. Translated: CASSPGDWPSYEQYF. Complete variable domain (other parts from reference TRBV18 and TRBJ2-7): NAGVMQNPRHLVRRRGQEARLRCSPMKGHSHVYWYRQLPEEGLKFMVYLQKENIIDESGMPKERFSAEFPKEGPSILRIQQVVRGDSAAYFCASSPGDWPSYEQYFGPGTRLTVT.

The count of this clone is one. The CDR3 sequence is CASSYGGANYGYTF. The CDR3 bases are TGTGCCAGCAGTTACGGGGGCGCGAACTATGGCTACACCTTC. The chain recombines TRBV6-6 with TRBJ1-2, with D maybe TRBD1 (6 bases). The CDR3 covers 14 residues. V lost 2 bases and J 2 bases, leaving 9 bases between the germline ends. The germline gives CDR1 MNHNY, CDR2 SVGAGI (reference sequence).

This sequence joins TRBV5-6 and TRBJ1-5; TRBD1 agrees at 7 bases. J lost 11 bases, V lost 4 bases, and 21 bases had no gene match. The CDR3 covers 17 residues. The germline V gene encodes CDR1 SGHDT and CDR2 YYEEEE. The CDR3 protein is CASSPWILRQGPEAQHF. The CDR3 bases are TGTGCCAGCAGCCCCTGGATTTTACGACAGGGTCCCGAGGCCCAGCATTTT.

For the CDR3, the DNA is TGCGCCACCTTACTAGGACAGGGTAAGTCAGGAGAGACCCAGTACTTC. This codes for CATLLGQGKSGETQYF. This rearrangement joins TRBV10-1 to TRBJ2-5, with 8 bases fitting TRBD1. The V segment lost 10 bases and the J segment 4 bases; nucleotides outside the gene matches: 17. Germline V lookup: CDR1 WNHNN, CDR2 SYGVQD (reference sequence). The CDR3 has 16 amino acids.

This chain uses TRBV6-4 with TRBJ2-7, with D perhaps TRBD2 (6 bases). Trimming removed 4 bases at V and 1 base at J, with 11 bases between. Germline V gene sequence: CDR1 MRHNA, CDR2 SNTAGT. The CDR3 has 14 residues. The CDR3 coding sequence is TGTGCCAGCAGTGTCCCACGGGAGTCCTACGAGCAGTACTTC. Protein sequence: CASSVPRESYEQYF.